The clone carrying this TCR beta chain came up a few times. Its antigen is not identified. Germline V gene lookup returns CDR1 MDHEN and CDR2 SYDVKM. The CDR3 spans 14 residues. V lost 7 bases and J lost 3, with 13 bases in between. Built from TCR beta cDNA, the libraries had unique molecular identifiers in them. Around 460,000 cDNA molecules came from roughly 0.93 to 9.6 million T cells. TCRdb re-analysed the PCR reads in MiXCR, keeping a single row per CDR3 protein. This sample has about 500,000 distinct CDR3 sequences, with under 55% found just once. The source of the sample is a study of post-analysis software for immune sequencing data. As for the study in general: Several disease courses (relapsing-remitting, secondary progressive and progressive-relapsing) of multiple sclerosis were included. Study conclusions and caveats: A significant reduction in normalized Chao1 diversity was observed in multiple sclerosis patients versus controls. Several TRBV segments, TRBV5-6, TRBV5-1 and TRBV20-1 among them, were found more frequent in patients than controls.

V and J are TRBV28 and TRBJ1-5, with TRBD1 as a possible D gene (6 bases). The sequence was collected from a girl aged 10-17 years with multiple sclerosis. The sample was blood. Written as DNA, the CDR3 is TGTGCCAGCACCCACAGGGCCTACAATCAGCCCCAGCATTTT. Residues: CASTHRAYNQPQHF.